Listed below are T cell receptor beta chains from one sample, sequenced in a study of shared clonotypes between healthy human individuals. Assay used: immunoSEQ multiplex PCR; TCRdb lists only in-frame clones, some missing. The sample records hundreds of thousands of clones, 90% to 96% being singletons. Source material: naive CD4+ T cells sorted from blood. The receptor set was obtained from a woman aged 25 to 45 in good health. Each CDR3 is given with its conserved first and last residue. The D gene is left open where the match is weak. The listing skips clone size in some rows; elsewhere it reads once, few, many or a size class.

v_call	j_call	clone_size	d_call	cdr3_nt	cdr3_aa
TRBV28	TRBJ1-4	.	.	TGTGCCAGCAGTTCGGGCATTGAAAAACTGTTTTTT	CASSSGIEKLFF
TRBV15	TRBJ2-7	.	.	TGTGCCACCAGCAGAGGACTAGTCTACGAGCAGTACTTC	CATSRGLVYEQYF
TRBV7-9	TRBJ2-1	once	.	TGTGCCAGCAGCCGCGTTTCGGGGCGGGTTGAGCAGTTCTTC	CASSRVSGRVEQFF
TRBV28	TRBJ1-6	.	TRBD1	TGTGCCAGCAGTTCGTCCAGGGGGCGGAATTCACCCCTCCACTTT	CASSSSRGRNSPLHF
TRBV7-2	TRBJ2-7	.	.	TGTGCCAGCGGGGACCACTACGAGCAGTACTTC	CASGDHYEQYF
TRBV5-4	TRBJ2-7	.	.	TGTGCCAGCAGCGCAAGAGACAGGGACTCCCACGAGCAGTACTTC	CASSARDRDSHEQYF
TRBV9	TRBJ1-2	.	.	TGTGCCAGCAGCCCCAGTGGTACCGCGGGAGGTCTACGCTACACCTTC	CASSPSGTAGGLRYTF
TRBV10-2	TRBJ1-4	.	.	TGCGCCACCAGGGCCGACCCAGGGGTGGGTGAAAAACTGTTTTTT	CATRADPGVGEKLFF
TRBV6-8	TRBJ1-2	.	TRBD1	TGTGCCAGCAGTTCAGCGCAGGGGGAGGGAGGCTACACCTTC	CASSSAQGEGGYTF
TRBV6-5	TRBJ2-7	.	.	TGTGCCAGCAGCACCCGGTTGAGAGCACCCTACGAGCAGTACTTC	CASSTRLRAPYEQYF
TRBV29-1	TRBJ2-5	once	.	TGCAGCGTTGAACCTCGGGGGGAGACCCAGTACTTC	CSVEPRGETQYF
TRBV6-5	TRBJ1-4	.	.	TGTGCCAGCAGTCCAACCCGGAGCGAAAAACTGTTTTTT	CASSPTRSEKLFF
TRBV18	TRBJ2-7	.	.	TGTGCCAGCTCACGTGAGGGGTACGAGCAGTACTTC	CASSREGYEQYF
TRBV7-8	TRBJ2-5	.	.	TGTGCCAGCAGTTCGGACTGGTACCAAGAGACCCAGTACTTC	CASSSDWYQETQYF
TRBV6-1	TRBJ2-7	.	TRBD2	TGTGCCAGCAGGGGAGGGCTTAGCTCCTACGAGCAGTACTTC	CASRGGLSSYEQYF
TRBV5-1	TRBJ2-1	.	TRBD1	TGCGCCAGCAGCTGGGGGACAGGAGCCTCCTACAATGAGCAGTTCTTC	CASSWGTGASYNEQFF
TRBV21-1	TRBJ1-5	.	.	TGTGCCAGCAGCAAATCGGGGGCAGGACGGGGCAATCAGCCCCAGCATTTT	CASSKSGAGRGNQPQHF
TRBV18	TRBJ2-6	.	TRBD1	TGTGCCAGCTCAGCTCTACAGGGGTACTTAACTGGGGCCAACGTCCTGACTTTC	CASSALQGYLTGANVLTF
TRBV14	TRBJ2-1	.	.	TGTGCCAGCAGCTCGATTCCGGGTCGGCGGTTCTTC	CASSSIPGRRFF
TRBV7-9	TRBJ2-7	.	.	TGTGCCAGCAGCTTATCCCCCTCGGGCTACGAGCAGTACTTC	CASSLSPSGYEQYF
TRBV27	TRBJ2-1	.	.	TGTGCCAGCAGTTGGGCCGGCATGGGGGCGGGAGCATGGTCCTACAATGAGCAGTTCTTC	CASSWAGMGAGAWSYNEQFF
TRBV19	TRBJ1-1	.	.	TGTGCCAGTAGTATTGACAGGTTGAACACTGAAGCTTTCTTT	CASSIDRLNTEAFF
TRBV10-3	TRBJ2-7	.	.	TGTGCCATCAGTGGGACAGTCCCTTCTAACGAGCAGTACTTC	CAISGTVPSNEQYF
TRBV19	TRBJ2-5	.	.	TGTGCCAGTAGTATAGGGGGGATGAAAGAGACCCAGTACTTC	CASSIGGMKETQYF
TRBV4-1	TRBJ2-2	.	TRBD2	TGCGCCAGCAGCCAAGGGAGGACTAGCGGGATTAACGGGGAGCTGTTTTTT	CASSQGRTSGINGELFF
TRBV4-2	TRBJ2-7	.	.	TGTGCCAGCAGCCGGAGGGGGGAGCAGTACTTC	CASSRRGEQYF
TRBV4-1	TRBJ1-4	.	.	TGCGCCAGCAGCCAAACAGGGATTAATGAAAAACTGTTTTTT	CASSQTGINEKLFF
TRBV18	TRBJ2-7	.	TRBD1	TGTGCCAGCTCACCGGACAGGGGGCCCTACGAGCAGTACTTC	CASSPDRGPYEQYF
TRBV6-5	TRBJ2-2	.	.	TGTGCCAGCAGTTATACCGCGGGGGAGCTGTTTTTT	CASSYTAGELFF
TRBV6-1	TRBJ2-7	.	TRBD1	TGTGCCAGCAGATGGGGGCAGGGGGACCACGAGCAGTACTTC	CASRWGQGDHEQYF
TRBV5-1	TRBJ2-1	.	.	TGCGCCAGCAGCTTGGGTACATACAATGAGCAGTTCTTC	CASSLGTYNEQFF
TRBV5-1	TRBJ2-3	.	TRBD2	TGCGCCAGCAGCTTAGGGGGCGGGAGGGCCGCAGATACGCAGTATTTT	CASSLGGGRAADTQYF
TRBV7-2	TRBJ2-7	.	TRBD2	TGTGCCAGCAGCTCCTCCGGGACTACCTACTACGAGCAGTACTTC	CASSSSGTTYYEQYF
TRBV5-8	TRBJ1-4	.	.	TGTGCCAGCACCACACTGGGACTGAAAGCGGTGAATGAAAAACTGTTTTTT	CASTTLGLKAVNEKLFF
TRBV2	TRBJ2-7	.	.	TGTGCCAGCAGTGCGGCAGGAGTCTCCTACGAGCAGTACTTC	CASSAAGVSYEQYF
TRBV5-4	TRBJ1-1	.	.	TGTGCCAGCAGCTTGGGCGGGGCGTTGGACACTGAAGCTTTCTTT	CASSLGGALDTEAFF
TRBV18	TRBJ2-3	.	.	TGTGCCAGCTCACCACTGGATTCACGCACAGATACGCAGTATTTT	CASSPLDSRTDTQYF